This T cell receptor beta chain was found in a study of long-term antiretroviral therapy in people with HIV. Findings and limits, study-wide: Blood dates from the mid-2000s to the late 2010s, possibly under older ART regimens.

Regarding this clone: What it binds is not known.

Every participant gave one or more pre-ART and two or more post-ART PBMC samples. Treatment locations for all participants with HIV were in the United States. Runs used v3.0 of the immunoSEQ assay and were done at survey level. Some clones are missing from TCRdb's copy, which holds only in-frame ones; the method was immunoSEQ multiplex PCR. Of approximately 29,000 clones in the sample, 85% to 95% were seen once. Germline CDR1 is SGHTA and CDR2 is FQGNSA. The CDR3 spans 14 residues. The V end was cut by 3 bases, the J end by 2 bases, with 10 bases between. The chain combines TRBV7-2 with TRBJ2-5; the D gene could be TRBD1 or TRBD2 (5 bases each). This clonotype was obtained from a man in his forties or fifties with HIV. This specimen was unsorted PBMCs, taken 6.2 years after starting antiretroviral therapy. Here the CDR3 reads CASSLGTFQETQYF. DNA of the CDR3: TGTGCCAGCAGCTTGGGGACCTTTCAAGAGACCCAGTACTTC.